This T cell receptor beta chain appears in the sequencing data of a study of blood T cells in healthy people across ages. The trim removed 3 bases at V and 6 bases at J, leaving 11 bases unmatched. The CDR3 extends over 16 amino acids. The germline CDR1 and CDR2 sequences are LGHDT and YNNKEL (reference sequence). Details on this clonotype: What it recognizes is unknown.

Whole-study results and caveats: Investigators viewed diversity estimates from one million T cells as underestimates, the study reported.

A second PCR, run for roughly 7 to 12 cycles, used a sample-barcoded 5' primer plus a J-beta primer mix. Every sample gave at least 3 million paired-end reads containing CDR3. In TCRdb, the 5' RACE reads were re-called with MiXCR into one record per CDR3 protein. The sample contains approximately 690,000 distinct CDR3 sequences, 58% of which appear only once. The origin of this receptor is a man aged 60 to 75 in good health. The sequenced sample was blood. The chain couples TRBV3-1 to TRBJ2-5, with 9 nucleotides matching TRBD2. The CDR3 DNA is TGTGCCAGCAGCCACGTGAGGGGAGCGGGGGGACAGACCCAGTACTTC. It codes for CASSHVRGAGGQTQYF.